One and the same sample provided the 5 T cell receptor beta chains below, sequenced in a study of regulatory T cells in long-lasting Graves disease. As to time point: persistent/refractory GD, antithyroid drugs over 5 years with positive TRAb. From PBMCs, RNA was extracted and then used to make the TCR library. Investigators prepared the TCR beta libraries by applying iRepertoire HTBI primers and Arm-PCR of CDR3 regions. MiXCR, applied by TCRdb to the multiplex PCR reads, yields one record per CDR3 protein. The sample shows about 470,000 distinct CDR3 sequences, roughly 20% of them seen only once. The sequences come from peripheral blood mononuclear cells (PBMCs), collected when the disease was refractory, from a patient treated with antithyroid drugs. The receptors shown here come from a female donor with Graves disease.

This clonotype was detected ten times or more. This sequence joins TRBV30 and TRBJ2-7; D is possibly TRBD2 (6 bases). Germline CDR1 is GTSNPN and CDR2 is SVGIG (reference sequence). The CDR3 is 14 amino acids. The V end lost 0 bases, the J end lost 5 bases, and 14 bases lay between the germline ends. The CDR3 DNA is TGTGCCTGGAGTGTGTCGGGAGCCCTCAACGAGCAGTACTTC. Its protein product is CAWSVSGALNEQYF. The full variable domain, rest sourced from reference TRBV30 and TRBJ2-7, is SQTIHQWPATLVQPVGSPLSLECTVEGTSNPNLYWYRQAAGRGLQLLFYSVGIGQISSEVPQNLSASRPQDRQFILSSKKLLLSDSGFYLCAWSVSGALNEQYFGPGTRLTVT.

This clonotype was observed at least ten times. This chain links TRBV7-8 with TRBJ2-7, with D perhaps TRBD1 (6 bases). The germline V gene has CDR1 SGHVS and CDR2 FQNEAQ. Deletions cut 5 bases from V and 0 bases from J, with 14 bases between. The CDR3 is made up of 15 amino acids. CDR3 DNA sequence: TGTGCCAGCAGCCCTCTTAGGGGGAGCTCCTACGAGCAGTACTTC. Translation: CASSPLRGSSYEQYF. Drawing the rest from reference TRBV7-8 and TRBJ2-7, the complete variable domain is GAGVSQSPRYKVAKRGQDVALRCDPISGHVSLFWYQQALGQGPEFLTYFQNEAQLDKSGLPSDRFFAERPEGSVSTLKIQRTQQEDSAVYLCASSPLRGSSYEQYFGPGTRLTVT.

This clonotype showed up many times. This chain links TRBV7-3 with TRBJ2-2; weak D call: TRBD1 (6 bases). The CDR3 extends over 15 amino acids. CDR1 and CDR2 from the germline V gene are SGHTA and FQGTGA. V lost 3 bases to trimming and J lost 3 bases, with 11 bases between them. CDR3 DNA: TGTGCCAGCAGCTTTGTCAGGGGCGACACCGGGGAGCTGTTTTTT. Translation: CASSFVRGDTGELFF. Based on the CDR3 plus reference TRBV7-3 and TRBJ2-2, the full variable domain is GAGVSQTPSNKVTEKGKYVELRCDPISGHTALYWYRQSLGQGPEFLIYFQGTGAADDSGLPNDRFFAVRPEGSVSTLKIQRTERGDSAVYLCASSFVRGDTGELFFGEGSRLTVL.

The chain is built from TRBV5-1 and TRBJ2-2; no definite D call. In germline, CDR1 is SGHRS, CDR2 YFSETQ. The V and J ends lost 7 bases and 2 bases respectively, with 15 bases between them. The CDR3 is 15 amino acids. Here the CDR3 reads CASGPRRANTGELFF. CDR3 nucleotides: TGCGCCAGCGGTCCCCGTCGAGCCAACACCGGGGAGCTGTTTTTT.

This clonotype was seen at least ten times. The chain combines TRBV6-5 with TRBJ1-5, with 12 bases fitting TRBD1. Germline V gene sequence: CDR1 MNHEY, CDR2 SVGAGI. V shed 4 bases and J 5 bases; nucleotides not matched to a gene: 9. This CDR3 spans 17 amino acids. The CDR3 is CASSLEGTGGLDQPQHF. CDR3 sequence (DNA): TGTGCCAGCAGTTTGGAAGGGACAGGGGGCTTGGATCAGCCCCAGCATTTT.